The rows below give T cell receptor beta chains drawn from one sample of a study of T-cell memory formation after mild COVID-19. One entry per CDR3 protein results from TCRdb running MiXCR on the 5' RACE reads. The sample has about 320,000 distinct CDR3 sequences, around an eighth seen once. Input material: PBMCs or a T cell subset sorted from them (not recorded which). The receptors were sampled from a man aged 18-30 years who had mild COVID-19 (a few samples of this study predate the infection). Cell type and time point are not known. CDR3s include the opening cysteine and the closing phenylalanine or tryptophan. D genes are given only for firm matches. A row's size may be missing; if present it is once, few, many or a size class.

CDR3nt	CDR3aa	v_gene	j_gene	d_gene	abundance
TGCAGTGCTAGAAATCGACAGGGTGGTTCACCCCTCCACTTT	CSARNRQGGSPLHF	TRBV20-1	TRBJ1-6	TRBD1	few
TGTGCCAGCAGCCAAACGGGCGGCACTGAAGCTTTCTTT	CASSQTGGTEAFF	TRBV7-6	TRBJ1-1	.	.
TGTGCCAGCAGCCAAGACCGGGTCTTTGGACAGCCCCAGCATTTT	CASSQDRVFGQPQHF	TRBV3-1	TRBJ1-5	.	.
TGTGCCAGCAGCTTAAGTGACCCCTATGGCTACACCTTC	CASSLSDPYGYTF	TRBV7-2	TRBJ1-2	.	.
TGTGCCAGCGGCGGGACGGTGGAGACCCAGTACTTC	CASGGTVETQYF	TRBV5-6	TRBJ2-5	.	many
TGTGCCAGCAGCGTAGAATATCCGGAGGGCCGTTATGGCTACACCTTC	CASSVEYPEGRYGYTF	TRBV9	TRBJ1-2	.	many
TGCAGTGCTAGATTTCGGGGTGCGCGGTATGGCTACACCTTC	CSARFRGARYGYTF	TRBV20-1	TRBJ1-2	.	.
TGCAGTGCTCCCGGGACGCCAACCCGAGAGACCCAGTACTTC	CSAPGTPTRETQYF	TRBV20-1	TRBJ2-5	.	few
TGTGCCAGCAGCTTCCCCGGACAGGAACCGAACACCGGGGAGCTGTTTTTT	CASSFPGQEPNTGELFF	TRBV7-2	TRBJ2-2	TRBD1	few
TGCAGCCCGGGGGGGATCATAGATACGCAGTATTTT	CSPGGIIDTQYF	TRBV20-1	TRBJ2-3	TRBD2	few
TGTGCCAGCAGCCTAACGGGTCCAGCTGAAAACGAGCAGTACTTC	CASSLTGPAENEQYF	TRBV7-3	TRBJ2-7	.	.
TGTGCCAGCAGTCCCCGAGGGTATCGAGAGACCCAGTACTTC	CASSPRGYRETQYF	TRBV27	TRBJ2-5	.	few
TGTGCCAGCAGCTTGTCCATGGGACAGGGAAGGTCTGGCTACACCTTC	CASSLSMGQGRSGYTF	TRBV7-9	TRBJ1-2	TRBD1	.
TGTGCCAGTAGCGAAAGGGACGGATTGAACACCATATATTTT	CASSERDGLNTIYF	TRBV19	TRBJ1-3	.	few
TGTGCCAGCAGTTACGGGACAGGGGCTAACTATGGCTACACCTTC	CASSYGTGANYGYTF	TRBV6-5	TRBJ1-2	TRBD1	.
TGTGCCAGCGGAGGACTACCGATTCAGCCCCAGCATTTT	CASGGLPIQPQHF	TRBV28	TRBJ1-5	.	few
TGCAGTGCTCCTAGCGGGGGGCAAGAGACCCAGTACTTC	CSAPSGGQETQYF	TRBV20-1	TRBJ2-5	TRBD2	.
TGTGCCAGCTCACCCCCGGGACTGATTTACGAGCAGTACTTC	CASSPPGLIYEQYF	TRBV18	TRBJ2-7	.	.
TGTGCCAGCAGGCAACAAAGCTCTGGAAACACCATATATTTT	CASRQQSSGNTIYF	TRBV7-2	TRBJ1-3	.	few
TGTGCCAGCAGTCCCAGGGACAGGGGAGGACAGCCCCAGCATTTT	CASSPRDRGGQPQHF	TRBV6-5	TRBJ1-5	TRBD1	few
TGTGCCAGCAGCTTAGGGGCTAAAGGGGGGCGCAATGAGCAGTTCTTC	CASSLGAKGGRNEQFF	TRBV11-2	TRBJ2-1	.	.
TGTGCCAGTAGTCTGAGGGTTCCGACTGAAGCTTTCTTT	CASSLRVPTEAFF	TRBV19	TRBJ1-1	.	.
TGCGCCAGCAGGGACCAGGCCGGGGAGCTGTTTTTT	CASRDQAGELFF	TRBV5-1	TRBJ2-2	.	.
TGTGCCAGCAGCTTCCAAGCCCCGGCGACAGGATACGGTGGCTACACCTTC	CASSFQAPATGYGGYTF	TRBV7-2	TRBJ1-2	.	many
TGCGCCAGCAGCCAAGTAACCGACAGGGCCGACACCGGGGAGCTGTTTTTT	CASSQVTDRADTGELFF	TRBV4-3	TRBJ2-2	TRBD1	.
TGTGCCAGCAGTTCTATGACTAGCGGACAAGAGACCCAGTACTTC	CASSSMTSGQETQYF	TRBV6-2/TRBV6-3	TRBJ2-5	TRBD2	once
TGCAGTGCTAGGAGGCCGGGACTCCTCCAAGAGACCCAGTACTTC	CSARRPGLLQETQYF	TRBV20-1	TRBJ2-5	.	few
TGTGCCAGCAGCCCGGGGGGGCCCTACTTCACAGATACGCAGTATTTT	CASSPGGPYFTDTQYF	TRBV7-2	TRBJ2-3	TRBD2	few
TGTGCCAGCAGATTTAGTGGGGGAGCCACAGATACGCAGTATTTT	CASRFSGGATDTQYF	TRBV5-4	TRBJ2-3	.	.
TGCGCCAGCAGCCCCATGGGGAATGAGCAGTTCTTC	CASSPMGNEQFF	TRBV4-3	TRBJ2-1	.	few
TGCGCCAGCAGCTTAGCCCTAGGGGACACCGGGGAGCTGTTTTTT	CASSLALGDTGELFF	TRBV5-1	TRBJ2-2	.	.
TGCAGTGCTCTCCGAGGGGGGACAGCGAACACTGAAGCTTTCTTT	CSALRGGTANTEAFF	TRBV20-1	TRBJ1-1	TRBD1	many
TGTGCCAGCAGTTTATTTCTGGGATACAATGAGCAGTTCTTC	CASSLFLGYNEQFF	TRBV27	TRBJ2-1	.	few
TGTGCCAGCAGAGGACAGGTCGAAAGTGGCTACACCTTC	CASRGQVESGYTF	TRBV7-9	TRBJ1-2	TRBD1	few
TGTGCCAGCAGCTTTCCTGGACAGGAATCCTATGGCTACACCTTC	CASSFPGQESYGYTF	TRBV7-2	TRBJ1-2	TRBD1	few
TGCAGTGCTGCACCCTGGGACGGTGAAGCTTTCTTT	CSAAPWDGEAFF	TRBV20-1	TRBJ1-1	.	few
TGCGCCAGCAGCCAAGCTCATGTAGATGGGAACTCCTACAATGAGCAGTTCTTC	CASSQAHVDGNSYNEQFF	TRBV4-1	TRBJ2-1	.	.